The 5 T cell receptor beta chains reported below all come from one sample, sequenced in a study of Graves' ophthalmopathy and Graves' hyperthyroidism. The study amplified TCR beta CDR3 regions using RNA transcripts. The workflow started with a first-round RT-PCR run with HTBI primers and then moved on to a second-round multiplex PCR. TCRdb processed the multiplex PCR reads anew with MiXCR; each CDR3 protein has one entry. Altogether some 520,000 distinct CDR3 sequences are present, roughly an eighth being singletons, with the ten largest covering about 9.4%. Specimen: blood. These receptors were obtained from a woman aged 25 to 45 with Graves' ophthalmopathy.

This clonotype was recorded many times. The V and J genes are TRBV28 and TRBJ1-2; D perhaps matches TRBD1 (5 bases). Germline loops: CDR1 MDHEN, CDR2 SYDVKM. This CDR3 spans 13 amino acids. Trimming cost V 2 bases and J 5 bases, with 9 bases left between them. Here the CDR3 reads CASSLGQGYGYTF. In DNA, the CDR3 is TGTGCCAGCAGTTTAGGGCAGGGATATGGCTACACCTTC.

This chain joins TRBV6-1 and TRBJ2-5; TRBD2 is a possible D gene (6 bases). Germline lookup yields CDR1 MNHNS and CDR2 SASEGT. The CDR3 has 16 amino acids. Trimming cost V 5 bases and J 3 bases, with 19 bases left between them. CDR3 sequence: CASSLVDSSEEETQYF. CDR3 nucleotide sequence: TGTGCCAGCAGTCTCGTCGACTCTAGCGAAGAAGAGACCCAGTACTTC.

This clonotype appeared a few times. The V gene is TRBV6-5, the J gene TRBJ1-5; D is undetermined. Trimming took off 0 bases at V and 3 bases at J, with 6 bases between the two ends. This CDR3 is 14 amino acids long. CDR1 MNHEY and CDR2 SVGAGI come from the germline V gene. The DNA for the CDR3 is TGTGCCAGCAGTTACTCGTTCTCCAATCAGCCCCAGCATTTT. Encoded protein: CASSYSFSNQPQHF.

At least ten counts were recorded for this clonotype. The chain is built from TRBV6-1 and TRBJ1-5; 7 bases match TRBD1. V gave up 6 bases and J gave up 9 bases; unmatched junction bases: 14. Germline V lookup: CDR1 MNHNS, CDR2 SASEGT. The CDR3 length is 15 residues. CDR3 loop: CASRIRTGGDRPQHF. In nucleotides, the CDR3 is TGTGCCAGCAGAATCCGGACAGGAGGGGATAGGCCCCAGCATTTT.

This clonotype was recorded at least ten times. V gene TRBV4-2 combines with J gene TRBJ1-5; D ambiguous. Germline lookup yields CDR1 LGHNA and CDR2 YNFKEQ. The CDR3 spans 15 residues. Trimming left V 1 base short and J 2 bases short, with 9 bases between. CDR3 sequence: CASSQAADRNQPQHF. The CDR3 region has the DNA TGTGCCAGCAGCCAAGCAGCTGACCGCAATCAGCCCCAGCATTTT.